This T cell receptor (beta chain) was recovered during a study of vaccination and CD4 T cells after COVID-19. Study at large: Two Hispanic individuals were among six male and four female convalescent patients. The authors exposed cells to overlapping spike peptides derived from SARS-CoV-2, HCoV-NL63, HCoV-OC43 and HCoV-229E. Median time from COVID diagnosis to post-COVID sampling was approximately 3.5 months (35 to 161).

This clonotype has only a few counts. Its antigen remains unidentified. This CDR3 contains 14 residues. V gave up 5 bases and J gave up 2 bases, with 12 bases separating them. Germline CDR1 reads SGHRS; CDR2 reads YFSETQ. The treatment: approximately nine-day PBMC culture with coronavirus spike peptide pools or control peptides (ViraFEST assay). The study's findings and limits: Median SARS-CoV-2-reactive clonotype numbers went up from roughly 21 to 40, but not significantly.

Oncomine TCR Beta short-read sequencing was applied to DNA from cultured CD4+ T cells. In TCRdb, the PCR reads were re-called with MiXCR into one record per CDR3 protein. The table has about 3,600 distinct CDR3 sequences, 17% seen once. Sequenced: CD4+ T cells from blood, cultured in vitro. This clonotype was sampled from a human donor who had recovered from COVID-19. V and J are TRBV5-1 and TRBJ2-3; D may match TRBD1 or TRBD2 (6 bases each). The CDR3 DNA is TGCGCCAGCAGGATGGGGGGCCCCACAGATACGCAGTATTTT. The encoded protein is CASRMGGPTDTQYF.